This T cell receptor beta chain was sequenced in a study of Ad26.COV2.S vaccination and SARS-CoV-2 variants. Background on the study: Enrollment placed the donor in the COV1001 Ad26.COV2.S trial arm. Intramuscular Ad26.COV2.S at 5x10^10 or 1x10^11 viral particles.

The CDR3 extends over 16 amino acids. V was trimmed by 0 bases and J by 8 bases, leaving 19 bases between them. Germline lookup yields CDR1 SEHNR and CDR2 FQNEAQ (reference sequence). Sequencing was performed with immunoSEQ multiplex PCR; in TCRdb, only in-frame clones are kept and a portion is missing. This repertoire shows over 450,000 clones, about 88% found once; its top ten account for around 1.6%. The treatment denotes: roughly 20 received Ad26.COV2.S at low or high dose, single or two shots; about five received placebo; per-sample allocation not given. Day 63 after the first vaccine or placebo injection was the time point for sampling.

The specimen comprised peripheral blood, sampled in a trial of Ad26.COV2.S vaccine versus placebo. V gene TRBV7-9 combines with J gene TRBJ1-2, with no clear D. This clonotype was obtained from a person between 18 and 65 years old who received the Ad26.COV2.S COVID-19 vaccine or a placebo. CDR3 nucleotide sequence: TGTGCCAGCAGCTTAGCTCGTGGCCAGGACTTGATAGGCTACACCTTC. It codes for CASSLARGQDLIGYTF.